The rows below give T cell receptor beta chains drawn from one sample of a study of blood T cell repertoires in COVID-19. The table came from immunoSEQ multiplex PCR; TCRdb's copy has only in-frame clones and leaves some out. In the table there are several thousand clones, roughly 88% of which are singletons. The material sequenced was peripheral blood. These receptors originate from a woman aged 45-59 years with active or convalescent COVID-19. Each CDR3 is given with its conserved first and last residue. D genes are given only for firm matches. Not all rows give a size; the values are once, few, many and, for expanded clones, a class.

J gene,D gene,clone size,V gene,CDR3 DNA,CDR3 protein
TRBJ1-2,NA,NA,TRBV10-3,TGTGCCATCAGTGAGTCAGCGGGCTATGGCTACACCTTC,CAISESAGYGYTF
TRBJ1-6,TRBD1,NA,TRBV30,TGTGCCTGGGGGAGGGACAGGGGATGGCCCCTCCACTTT,CAWGRDRGWPLHF
TRBJ2-2,TRBD2,NA,TRBV5-6,TGTGCCAGCAGCTTGGGTCAAGCGGGAACGAACACCGGGGAGCTGTTTTTT,CASSLGQAGTNTGELFF
TRBJ2-1,TRBD2,NA,TRBV7-2,TGTGCCAGCGGATGGAAAGCGGGAGCTAACAATGAGCAGTTCTTC,CASGWKAGANNEQFF
TRBJ1-4,NA,NA,TRBV13,TGTGCCAGCAGCTTTGGGGGGGCTGTTGAAAAACTGTTTTTT,CASSFGGAVEKLFF
TRBJ2-4,TRBD2,NA,TRBV4-1,TGCGCCAGCAGCCAACGTGATAGCGGGACCAACATTCAGTACTTC,CASSQRDSGTNIQYF
TRBJ1-2,TRBD1,NA,TRBV30,TGTGCCTGGGGTAAGGGACAGCCCTATGGCTACACCTTC,CAWGKGQPYGYTF
TRBJ2-1,TRBD1,NA,TRBV10-3,TGTGCCATCAGTGGGGGGTACGACAGGGGGATCCTACTACCTAATGAGCAGTTCTTC,CAISGGYDRGILLPNEQFF
TRBJ2-3,TRBD2,NA,TRBV24-1,TGTGCCACGGTGACTAGCGGGGGTGTAGATACGCAGTATTTT,CATVTSGGVDTQYF
TRBJ1-2,NA,NA,TRBV6-1,TGTGCCAGCAGTGAAGAGGTCAGGGATTATGGCTACACCTTC,CASSEEVRDYGYTF
TRBJ2-1,NA,NA,TRBV11-2,TGTGCCAGCAGCTTATCTAGCCGGAGCTCCTACAATGAGCAGTTCTTC,CASSLSSRSSYNEQFF
TRBJ2-3,TRBD2,NA,TRBV5-1,TGCGCCAGCAGCTCTGGACTAGCGGGAGGAGGTACGCAGTATTTT,CASSSGLAGGGTQYF
TRBJ2-3,TRBD2,NA,TRBV11-3,TGTGCCAGCAGCTTAGGGCTAGCGGGGACCGGGGATACGCAGTATTTT,CASSLGLAGTGDTQYF
TRBJ2-3,NA,NA,TRBV29-1,TGCAGCGTTGCACCGGGCACAGATACGCAGTATTTT,CSVAPGTDTQYF
TRBJ2-3,TRBD2,NA,TRBV27,TGTGCCAGCAGTTTAGCGGGGGGCCAATCAGATACGCAGTATTTT,CASSLAGGQSDTQYF
TRBJ2-5,NA,once,TRBV7-3,TGTGCCAGCAGCACCTCCGGGTATTCCCAAGAGACCCAGTACTTC,CASSTSGYSQETQYF
TRBJ2-2,NA,NA,TRBV7-2,TGTGCCAGCAGCTTAGACAGGGTTACCGGGGAGCTGTTTTTT,CASSLDRVTGELFF
TRBJ2-7,TRBD1,NA,TRBV6-6,TGTGCCAGCAGAGGGACAGGGGCAAACGAGCAGTACTTC,CASRGTGANEQYF
TRBJ1-5,NA,NA,TRBV19,TGTGCCAGTAATGAGGTTCGGAGCAATCAGCCCCAGCATTTT,CASNEVRSNQPQHF
TRBJ2-1,NA,once,TRBV7-2,TGTGCCAGCAGCTTAACCGGGACACTTAACAATGAGCAGTTCTTC,CASSLTGTLNNEQFF
TRBJ2-1,TRBD1,once,TRBV7-2,TGTGCCAGCAGCTTAGTCGGGACAGGGAACAATGAGCAGTTCTTC,CASSLVGTGNNEQFF
TRBJ1-5,NA,NA,TRBV30,TGTGCCTGGAGTCGGGGAGGGGCCTACAATCAGCCCCAGCATTTT,CAWSRGGAYNQPQHF
TRBJ2-2,TRBD1,once,TRBV3-1/TRBV3-2,TGTGCCAGCAGCCTCCGGGACAGGGGCACCGGGGAGCTGTTTTTT,CASSLRDRGTGELFF
TRBJ2-1,NA,once,TRBV6-5,TGTGCCAGCAGAACCGACAGGTTGGCCTACAATGAGCAGTTCTTC,CASRTDRLAYNEQFF
TRBJ2-5,TRBD1,NA,TRBV19,TGTGCCAGTAGTATGCCAGGGGGAGTTGTGACCCAGTACTTC,CASSMPGGVVTQYF